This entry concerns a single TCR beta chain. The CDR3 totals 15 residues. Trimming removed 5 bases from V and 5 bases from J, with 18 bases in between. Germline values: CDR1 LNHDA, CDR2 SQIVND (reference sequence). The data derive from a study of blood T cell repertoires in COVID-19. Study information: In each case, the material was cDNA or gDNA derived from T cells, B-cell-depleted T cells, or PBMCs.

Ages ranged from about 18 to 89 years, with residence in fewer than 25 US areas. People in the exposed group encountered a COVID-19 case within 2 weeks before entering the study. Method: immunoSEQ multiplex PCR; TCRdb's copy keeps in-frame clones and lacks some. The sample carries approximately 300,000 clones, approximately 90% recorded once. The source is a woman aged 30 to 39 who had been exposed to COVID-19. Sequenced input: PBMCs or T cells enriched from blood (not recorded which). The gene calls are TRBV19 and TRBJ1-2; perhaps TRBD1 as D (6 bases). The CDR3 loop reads CASSPWEGRGYGYTF. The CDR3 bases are TGTGCCAGTAGTCCTTGGGAAGGCAGGGGTTATGGCTACACCTTC.